This T cell receptor (beta chain) stems from a study of blood T cell repertoires in COVID-19 (dated by TCRdb to about 2020). General notes on the study: Samples from collaborators originated in the United States, Italy and Spain and spanned both the acute and convalescent phases of COVID-19. The material from the prospective study consisted of cDNA or gDNA derived from T cells, B-cell-depleted T cells, or PBMCs. Deeply sampled blood TCRbeta repertoires from subjects exposed to, actively infected with, or recovered from COVID-19 were included in the dataset. A freely available public database, intended as a resource for researchers studying the immune response to SARS-CoV-2, is where the repertoires were released. Samples came from the ongoing ImmuneRACE study (first 160 participants) plus 1,254 subjects from 6 global collaborators. A de-identified subject ID, COVID-19 status, age in years and sex were almost always included in the sample metadata. HLA class I and class II types, where available, came from metadata supplied by the sample provider rather than from assay-based typing.

Comment on this clone: Its specific antigen is unknown. No much larger clonotype is one base removed from it; base qualities were not supplied.

Summary of the overall study and its limitations: The amount of clinical and demographic metadata varied by source and participant and was provided uncurated.

The CDR3, from cysteine to phenylalanine, totals 14 residues. Here the CDR3 DNA is all that survives: 42 bases in frame from base 1. V lost 7 bases and J lost 2 bases, and the count of bases not matched to a germline gene is 6. The germline V gene encodes CDR1 SNHLY and CDR2 FYNNEI. TCRbeta CDR3 regions were amplified from genomic DNA using the immunoSEQ Assay, a bias-controlled multiplex PCR. As for the authors' bioinformatics: Within the assay, amplification of reference gene primers was used to estimate how many nucleated cells each sample contained. To quantify the absolute abundance of each unique TCRbeta CDR3 rearrangement, sequence reads were collapsed and filtered. Productive Simpson clonality was computed per sample as the square root of Simpson's diversity index over productive rearrangements. TCRdb took over this immuneACCESS table, retaining in-frame rearrangements with V and J assigned. Such tables are incomplete; in checked studies, under half of the missing clones stem from an unresolved V gene, and the remainder is unexplained. That table supplies the V and J calls and clone size; D and trimming were determined from the DNA. Within this sample are some 110,000 clones, with approximately 80% of them counted one time only. The top ten constitute around 0.77% of the sample.

Collaborating institutions collected whole blood in K2EDTA tubes following their own protocols. For TCRbeta analysis, collaborators shipped samples in one of three forms: frozen whole blood, isolated PBMCs, or DNA extracted from either of those sample types. This receptor was taken from a woman aged 70 to 79 with acute or convalescent COVID-19. The specimen was peripheral blood. This sequence uses TRBV2 and TRBJ2-3; a stretch of 7 junction bases matches TRBD1. The DNA is TGTGCCAGCATTCCAGACAGGGACACAGATACGCAGTATTTT. It codes for CASIPDRDTDTQYF.